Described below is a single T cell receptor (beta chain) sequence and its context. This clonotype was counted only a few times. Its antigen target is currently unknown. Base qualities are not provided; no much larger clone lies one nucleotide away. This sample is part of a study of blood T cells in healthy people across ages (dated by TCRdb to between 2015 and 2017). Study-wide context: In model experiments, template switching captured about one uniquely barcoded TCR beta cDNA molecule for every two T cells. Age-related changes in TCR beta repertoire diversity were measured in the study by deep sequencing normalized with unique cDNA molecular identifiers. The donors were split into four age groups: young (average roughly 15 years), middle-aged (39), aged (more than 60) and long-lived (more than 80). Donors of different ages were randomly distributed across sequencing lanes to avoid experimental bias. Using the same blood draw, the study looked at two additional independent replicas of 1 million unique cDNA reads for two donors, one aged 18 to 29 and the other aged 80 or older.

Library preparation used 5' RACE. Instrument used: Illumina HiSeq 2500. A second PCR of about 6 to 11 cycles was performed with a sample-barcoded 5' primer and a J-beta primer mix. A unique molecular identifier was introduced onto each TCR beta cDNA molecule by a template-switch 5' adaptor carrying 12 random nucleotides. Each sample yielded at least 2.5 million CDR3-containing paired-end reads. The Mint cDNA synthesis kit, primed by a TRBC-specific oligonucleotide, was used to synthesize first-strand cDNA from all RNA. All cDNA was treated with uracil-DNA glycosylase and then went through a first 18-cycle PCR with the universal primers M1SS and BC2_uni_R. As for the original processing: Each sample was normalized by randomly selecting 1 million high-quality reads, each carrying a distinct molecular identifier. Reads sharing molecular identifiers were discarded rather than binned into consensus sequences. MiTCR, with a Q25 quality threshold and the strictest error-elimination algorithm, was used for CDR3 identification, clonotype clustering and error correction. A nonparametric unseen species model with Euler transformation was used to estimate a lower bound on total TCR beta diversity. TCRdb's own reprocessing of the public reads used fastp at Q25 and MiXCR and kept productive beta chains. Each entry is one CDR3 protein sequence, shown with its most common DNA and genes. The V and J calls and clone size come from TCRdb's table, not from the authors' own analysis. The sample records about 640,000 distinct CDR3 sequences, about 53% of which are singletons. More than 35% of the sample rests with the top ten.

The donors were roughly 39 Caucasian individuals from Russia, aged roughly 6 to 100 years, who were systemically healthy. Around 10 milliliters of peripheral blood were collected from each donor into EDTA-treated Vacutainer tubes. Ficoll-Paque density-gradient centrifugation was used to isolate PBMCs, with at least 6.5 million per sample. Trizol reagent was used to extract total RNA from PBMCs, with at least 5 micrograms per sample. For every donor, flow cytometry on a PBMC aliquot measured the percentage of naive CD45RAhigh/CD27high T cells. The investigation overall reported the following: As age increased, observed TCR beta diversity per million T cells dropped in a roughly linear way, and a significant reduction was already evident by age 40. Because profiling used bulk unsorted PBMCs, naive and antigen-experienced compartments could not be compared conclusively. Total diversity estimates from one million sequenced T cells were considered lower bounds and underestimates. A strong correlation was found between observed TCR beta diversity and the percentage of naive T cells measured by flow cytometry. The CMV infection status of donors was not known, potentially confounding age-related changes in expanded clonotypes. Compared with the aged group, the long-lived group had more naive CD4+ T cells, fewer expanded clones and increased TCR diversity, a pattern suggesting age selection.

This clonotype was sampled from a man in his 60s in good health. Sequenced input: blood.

CDR3 protein: CSARDPRDYEQYF. The DNA sequence is TGCAGTGCTAGAGATCCCCGGGATTACGAGCAGTACTTC. The chain is assembled from TRBV20-1 and TRBJ2-7, with a tentative D gene TRBD2 over 5 matching bases. Cut back by 0 bases and 4 bases, the V and J ends lie 10 bases apart. Counted from cysteine to phenylalanine, this CDR3 has 13 amino acids. The entry retains the CDR3 DNA only, 39 bases that are in frame from base 1. As encoded in the germline V gene (reference sequence), CDR1 is DFQATT while CDR2 is SNEGSKA.